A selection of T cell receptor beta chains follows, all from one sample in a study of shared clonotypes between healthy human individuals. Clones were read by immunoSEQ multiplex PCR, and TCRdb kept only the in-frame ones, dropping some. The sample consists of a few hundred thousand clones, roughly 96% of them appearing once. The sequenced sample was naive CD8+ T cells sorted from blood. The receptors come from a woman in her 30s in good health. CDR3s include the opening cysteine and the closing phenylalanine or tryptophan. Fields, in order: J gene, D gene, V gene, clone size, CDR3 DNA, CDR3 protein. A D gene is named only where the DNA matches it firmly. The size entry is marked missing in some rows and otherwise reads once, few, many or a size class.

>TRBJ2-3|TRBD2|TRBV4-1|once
TGCGCCAGCAGCCAACGACTAGCGGGAGAGCGAGATACGCAGTATTTT
CASSQRLAGERDTQYF
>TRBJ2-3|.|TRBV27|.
TGTGCCAGCAGTCCCGCTAGCCCAGATACGCAGTATTTT
CASSPASPDTQYF
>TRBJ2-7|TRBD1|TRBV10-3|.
TGTGCCATTGGACAGGGGGCGTACGAGCAGTACTTC
CAIGQGAYEQYF
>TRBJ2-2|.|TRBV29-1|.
TGCAGCGTTGAGCTCGCAGGAGCGAACACCGGGGAGCTGTTTTTT
CSVELAGANTGELFF
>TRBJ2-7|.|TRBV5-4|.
TGTGCCAGCAGGCCAGGAGGGCTCGGGAGCTACGAGCAGTACTTC
CASRPGGLGSYEQYF
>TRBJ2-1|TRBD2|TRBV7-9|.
TGTGCCAGCAGCTTATCAGCGGGAATATACAATGAGCAGTTCTTC
CASSLSAGIYNEQFF
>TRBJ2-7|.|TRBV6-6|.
TGTGCCAGCAGACTAGGTTACGAGCAGTACTTC
CASRLGYEQYF
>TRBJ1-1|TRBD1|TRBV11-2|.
TGTGCCAGCAGCTTAGCTCAGGGGGCTTTAACTGAAGCTTTCTTT
CASSLAQGALTEAFF
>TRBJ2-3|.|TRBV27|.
TGTGCCAGCAGTTCAATTAGGGGGATAGTAGATACGCAGTATTTT
CASSSIRGIVDTQYF
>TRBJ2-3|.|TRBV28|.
TGTGCCAGCAGTTTCCGACTAGAGAAAGGCACAGATACGCAGTATTTT
CASSFRLEKGTDTQYF
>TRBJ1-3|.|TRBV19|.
TGTGCCAGTAGTACCCGCCGGGGGTCCGGAAACACCATATATTTT
CASSTRRGSGNTIYF
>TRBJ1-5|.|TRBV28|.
TGTGCCAGCAGTACCCTCGAGGAGGGCAATCAGCCCCAGCATTTT
CASSTLEEGNQPQHF
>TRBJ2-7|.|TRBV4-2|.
TGTGCCAGCAGCCAAGTCGTTGGCGGGACCCACGAGCAGTACTTC
CASSQVVGGTHEQYF
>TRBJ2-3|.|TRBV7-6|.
TGTGCCAGCAGCTTAGAGGTGTCAGATACGCAGTATTTT
CASSLEVSDTQYF
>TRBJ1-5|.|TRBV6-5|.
TGTGCCAGCAGTTACTCGTCGGGGACTCAGCCCCAGCATTTT
CASSYSSGTQPQHF
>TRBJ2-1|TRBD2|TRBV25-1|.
TGTGCCAGCAGTGATGGGGGGGGAGGGTTCTTC
CASSDGGGGFF
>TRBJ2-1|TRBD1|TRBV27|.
TGTGCCAGCAGTCCCGGACAGGGGGCCGACAATGAGCAGTTCTTC
CASSPGQGADNEQFF
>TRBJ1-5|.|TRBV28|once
TGTGCCAGCAGTTTAGGGGTCCCGGCCCAGCATTTT
CASSLGVPAQHF
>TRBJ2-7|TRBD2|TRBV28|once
TGTGCCAGCACCGCCGAGGGGACTAGCGGGGTTGCCTACGAGCAGTACTTC
CASTAEGTSGVAYEQYF
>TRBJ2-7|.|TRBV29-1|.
TGCAGCGTTGTAGGGATGGGGAACTACGAGCAGTACTTC
CSVVGMGNYEQYF
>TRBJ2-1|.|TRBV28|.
TGTGCCACCCTGGCCCTGAGTGGCAGAAATGAGCAGTTCTTC
CATLALSGRNEQFF
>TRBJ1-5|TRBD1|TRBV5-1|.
TGCGCCAGCAGCTTAGGACAGGGCGATCAGCCCCAGCATTTT
CASSLGQGDQPQHF
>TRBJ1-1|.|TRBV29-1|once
TGCAGCGGTGGGGCTTTAGGCCCTGAAGCTTTCTTT
CSGGALGPEAFF
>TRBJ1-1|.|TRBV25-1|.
TGTGCCAGCAGTCCAGGGATGAACACTGAAGCTTTCTTT
CASSPGMNTEAFF
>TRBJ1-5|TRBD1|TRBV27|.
TGTGCCAGCAGTTCCCTGGGGGCACAGGGGGCAAGCCAGCCCCAGCATTTT
CASSSLGAQGASQPQHF
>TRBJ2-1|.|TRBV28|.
TGTGCCAGCAGTTCCCCTTCTGAGGGGCGATCCTACAATGAGCAGTTCTTC
CASSSPSEGRSYNEQFF
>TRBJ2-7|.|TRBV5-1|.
TGCGCCAGCAGCTTGTTAACTACGGGTGAGCAGTACTTC
CASSLLTTGEQYF
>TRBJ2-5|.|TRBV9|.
TGTGCCAGCAGCGTACATGGGACGGAAGAGACCCAGTACTTC
CASSVHGTEETQYF
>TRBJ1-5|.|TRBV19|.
TGTGCCAGTAGGGACATACAAAGCAATCAGCCCCAGCATTTT
CASRDIQSNQPQHF
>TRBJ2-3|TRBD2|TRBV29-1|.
TGCAGCGTTGGGTTCAGGGGAGCGGGAGCCGATACGCAGTATTTT
CSVGFRGAGADTQYF
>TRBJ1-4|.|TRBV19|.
TGTGCCAGTAGTATGAGCAGGGGCCTCTCCCTCGCAACTAATGAAAAACTGTTTTTT
CASSMSRGLSLATNEKLFF
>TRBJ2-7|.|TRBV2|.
TGTGCCAGCAGTGATTCCCTTTTGGAGCAGTACTTC
CASSDSLLEQYF
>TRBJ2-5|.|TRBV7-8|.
TGTGCCAGCAGCTTAGTTGCAGGGGGGTCAGGTGAGACCCAGTACTTC
CASSLVAGGSGETQYF
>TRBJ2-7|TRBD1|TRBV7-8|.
TGTGCCAGCAGCTCCTGGACAGGGGAATACGAGCAGTACTTC
CASSSWTGEYEQYF
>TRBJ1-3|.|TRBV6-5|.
TGTGCCAGCAGGGACGGGTCGATCTCTGGAAACACCATATATTTT
CASRDGSISGNTIYF
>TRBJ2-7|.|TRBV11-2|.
TGTGCCAGCAGCTTAGCTCTATCCGCTTACGAGCAGTACTTC
CASSLALSAYEQYF
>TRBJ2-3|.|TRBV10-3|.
TGTGCCGTAGGCGGCGCCGGGGTCACAGATACGCAGTATTTT
CAVGGAGVTDTQYF
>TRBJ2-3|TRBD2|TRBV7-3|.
TGTGCCAGCAGCCCCAGTAGCGGGAGGGAAGGGTTTACGCAGTATTTT
CASSPSSGREGFTQYF
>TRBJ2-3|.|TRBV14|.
TGTGCCAGCAGCCAAGGTCGGGGGAGCACAGATACGCAGTATTTT
CASSQGRGSTDTQYF
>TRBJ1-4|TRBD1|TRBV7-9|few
TGTGCCAGCAGCTCGTCCGGGACAGGGGCGATGGGCGAGGATGAAAAACTGTTTTTT
CASSSSGTGAMGEDEKLFF